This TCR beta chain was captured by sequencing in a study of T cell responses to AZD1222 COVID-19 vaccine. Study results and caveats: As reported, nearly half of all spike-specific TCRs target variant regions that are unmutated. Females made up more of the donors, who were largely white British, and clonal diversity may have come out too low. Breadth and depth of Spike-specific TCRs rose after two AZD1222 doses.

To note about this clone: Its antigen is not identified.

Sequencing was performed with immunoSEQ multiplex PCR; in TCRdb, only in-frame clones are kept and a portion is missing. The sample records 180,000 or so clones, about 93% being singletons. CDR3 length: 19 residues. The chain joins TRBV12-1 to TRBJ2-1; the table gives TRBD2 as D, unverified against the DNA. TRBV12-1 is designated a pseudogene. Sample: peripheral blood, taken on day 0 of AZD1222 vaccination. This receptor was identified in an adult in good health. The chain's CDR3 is CASSIARTSGRARFSEQFF. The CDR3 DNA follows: TGTGCCAGCAGCATTGCCCGGACTAGCGGGAGGGCGCGGTTCAGTGAGCAGTTCTTC.